Below are 29 T cell receptor beta chains sequenced from a single sample in a study of T cell repertoires in cytomegalovirus infection. TCRdb called the reads again in MiXCR, with one record for every CDR3 protein. The data hold 250,000 to 300,000 distinct CDR3 sequences, with roughly a quarter observed a single time. The source material was PBMCs. Every receptor here comes from a human donor in good health (CMV status not recorded). Some clones in this sample may be carry-over from other donors' samples.

The chain employs TRBV5-1 and TRBJ1-1; D not certain. The CDR3 runs 13 residues. Trimming pared 0 bases from V and 6 bases from J, leaving 9 bases between. The V gene's germline CDR1 is SGHRS and CDR2 YFSETQ. The CDR3 nucleotides read TGCGCCAGCAGCTTGGAGGTAACAGCTGAAGCTTTCTTT. Translating it yields CASSLEVTAEAFF.

The V and J genes are TRBV2 and TRBJ1-5; D call uncertain. The CDR3 runs to 15 residues. Trimming shortened V by 4 bases and J by 0 bases, and 10 bases separated the two germline ends. Germline CDR1 SNHLY, CDR2 FYNNEI. The DNA of the CDR3 is TGTGCCAGCAGTGCTGCCAGGACTAGCAATCAGCCCCAGCATTTT. It encodes CASSAARTSNQPQHF.

This clonotype was observed a handful of times. The V call is TRBV7-3, the J call TRBJ2-1, with D tentatively TRBD1 (9 bases). The V end lost 5 bases, the J end lost 9 bases, and 17 bases lay between the germline ends. The CDR3 is 14 residues long. In germline, CDR1 is SGHTA, CDR2 FQGTGA. The CDR3 is CASSRGGTGIEQFF. In DNA, the CDR3 is TGTGCCAGCAGCCGGGGGGGGACAGGGATTGAGCAGTTCTTC.

J is TRBJ1-1 and V is TRBV7-2, with a possible D match to TRBD1 (6 bases). The CDR3 totals 15 residues. Deletions cut 5 bases from V and 0 bases from J, with 13 bases between. Per the germline V gene, CDR1 is SGHTA and CDR2 is FQGNSA. CDR3 in DNA: TGTGCCAGCAGCCCAGACAGGTTGATGAACACTGAAGCTTTCTTT. Encoded protein: CASSPDRLMNTEAFF.

The table lists this clonotype with many counts. The chain links TRBV7-2 to TRBJ2-3; D gene uncertain. Germline V lookup: CDR1 SGHTA, CDR2 FQGNSA. V dropped 5 bases and J dropped 0 bases, with 6 bases sitting between them. The CDR3 is made up of 13 amino acids. The CDR3: CASSLDSTDTQYF. In nucleotides, the CDR3 is TGTGCCAGCAGCCTTGATAGCACAGATACGCAGTATTTT.

Turning to this clonotype: A much larger clone differs by one base, so this may be a read error. The V and J genes are TRBV12-3 or TRBV12-4 and TRBJ2-6; D may match TRBD1 or TRBD2 (5 bases each). This CDR3 has 19 amino acids. The CDR3 DNA reads TGTGCCAGCAGTTTTATGATGGCAGAGGGTCCCTCTGGGGCCAACGTCCCGACTTTC. This translates into CASSFMMAEGPSGANVPTF.

This clonotype has ten or more counts. The J gene is TRBJ2-1, the V gene TRBV7-2, with D possibly TRBD1 on 6 matching bases. The V and J ends lost 4 bases and 0 bases respectively, with 10 bases between them. The CDR3 has 15 residues. The germline V gene has CDR1 SGHTA and CDR2 FQGNSA. The CDR3 DNA follows: TGTGCCAGCAGCTACTGGACAGTCTCCTACAATGAGCAGTTCTTC. It is translated as CASSYWTVSYNEQFF.

This clonotype was detected only a few times. The chain links TRBV5-5 to TRBJ2-7, with D possibly being TRBD1 (6 bases). CDR1 and CDR2 (germline): SGHKS, YYEKEE (reference sequence). The CDR3 loop spans 14 amino acids. The V and J ends lost 2 bases and 0 bases respectively, with 9 bases between them. The CDR3 sequence: CASSFYRDSYEQYF. CDR3 nucleotide sequence: TGTGCCAGCAGCTTCTACAGGGACTCCTACGAGCAGTACTTC. The full variable domain, completed using reference TRBV5-5 and TRBJ2-7, is DAGVTQSPTHLIKTRGQQVTLRCSPISGHKSVSWYQQVLGQGPQFIFQYYEKEERGRGNFPDRFSARQFPNYSSELNVNALLLGDSALYLCASSFYRDSYEQYFGPGTRLTVT.

V gene TRBV9 combines with J gene TRBJ1-2; no firm D call. V was trimmed by 0 bases and J by 2 bases, leaving 5 bases between them. This CDR3 has 13 amino acids. In germline, CDR1 is SGDLS, CDR2 YYNGEE. As DNA, the CDR3 is TGTGCCAGCAGCGTAGAACCCAACTATGGCTACACCTTC. Its translation: CASSVEPNYGYTF.

In its sample, this clonotype was seen many times. The chain combines TRBV7-2 with TRBJ1-5; D is possibly TRBD1 (6 bases). V was cut by 1 base and J by 4 bases, with 14 bases left in between. Looked up from germline, CDR1 is SGHTA and CDR2 is FQGNSA. The CDR3 totals 16 residues. CDR3 DNA: TGTGCCAGCAGCTTAGTAAAAGGGGGGTGGAATCAGCCCCAGCATTTT. Residues: CASSLVKGGWNQPQHF.

The chain combines TRBV5-1 with TRBJ2-3, with D perhaps being TRBD1 or TRBD2 (5 bases each). V dropped 4 bases and J dropped 7 bases, with 16 bases sitting between them. CDR3 size: 14 residues. Germline V gene sequence: CDR1 SGHRS, CDR2 YFSETQ. The CDR3 sequence is CASSEGTAPNTQYF. CDR3 coding DNA: TGCGCCAGCAGCGAGGGGACGGCCCCCAATACGCAGTATTTT.

This clonotype was detected ten times or more. This chain links TRBV7-2 with TRBJ1-2; 10 positions agree with TRBD1. The V gene's germline CDR1 is SGHTA and CDR2 FQGNSA. Trimming at V came to 2 bases and at J to 8 bases, leaving 5 bases not matched to a gene. The CDR3 totals 14 residues. The CDR3 DNA reads TGTGCCAGCAGCTTAAGAGACAGGGGGCACGGCTACACCTTC. This codes for CASSLRDRGHGYTF.

Details on this clonotype: This sequence may be a read error, since a much larger clone differs from it by one base. The chain employs TRBV25-1 and TRBJ2-4; unclear D gene. The germline V gene has CDR1 MGHDK and CDR2 SYGVNS. The V and J ends lost 4 bases and 2 bases respectively, with 0 bases between them. CDR3 length: 11 amino acids. This chain's CDR3 is CASSAKNIQYF. The DNA for the CDR3 is TGTGCCAGCAGTGCCAAAAACATTCAGTACTTC. The whole variable domain, remainder taken from reference TRBV25-1 and TRBJ2-4, is EADIYQTPRYLVIGTGKKITLECSQTMGHDKMYWYQQDPGMELHLIHYSYGVNSTEKGDLSSESTVSRIRTEHFPLTLESARPSHTSQYLCASSAKNIQYFGAGTRLSVL.

This clonotype has just a few counts. The chain uses TRBV27 and TRBJ2-2; possible D gene TRBD2, 5 bases. The CDR3 consists of 14 residues. Trimming left V 2 bases short and J 5 bases short, with 9 bases between. Germline lookup yields CDR1 MNHEY and CDR2 SMNVEV (reference sequence). CDR3 amino acids: CASSLRGKTGELFF. The DNA of the CDR3 is TGTGCCAGCAGTTTAAGAGGGAAAACCGGGGAGCTGTTTTTT.

This sequence joins TRBV6-6 and TRBJ2-7; TRBD1 matches at 9 bases. Germline loops: CDR1 MNHNY, CDR2 SVGAGI (reference sequence). The CDR3 has 15 amino acids. The V gene end was trimmed by 7 bases and the J gene end by 5 bases; junction bases not matched to a gene: 12. CDR3 DNA sequence: TGTGCCAGCATCCCCCCCAAGGACAGGGGCCACGAGCAGTACTTC. It codes for CASIPPKDRGHEQYF.

In its sample, this clonotype was seen many times. The CDR3, as DNA: TGTGCCAGCAGCCCGAGGGGCGGACAGGGGGCGAGGTACTCTGGGGCCAACGTCCTGACTTTC. This translates into CASSPRGGQGARYSGANVLTF. The chain employs TRBV7-8 and TRBJ2-6, with TRBD1 identical over 11 bases. The CDR3 sequence is 21 residues long. Germline trimming cut 5 bases from V and 0 bases from J; bases unmatched to any gene: 15. Germline assignment: CDR1 SGHVS and CDR2 FQNEAQ.

This clonotype was counted ten times or more. This sequence joins TRBV7-9 and TRBJ2-1, with 7 bases fitting TRBD1. Germline loops: CDR1 SEHNR, CDR2 FQNEAQ (reference sequence). The CDR3 is 16 residues long. V dropped 3 bases and J dropped 6; count of bases not matched to a gene: 11. The CDR3 sequence: CASSFSDRSGGNEQFF. For the CDR3, the DNA is TGTGCCAGCAGCTTCTCGGACCGTTCAGGGGGCAATGAGCAGTTCTTC. The variable domain in full, with the rest retrieved from reference TRBV7-9 and TRBJ2-1, is DTGVSQNPRHKITKRGQNVTFRCDPISEHNRLYWYRQTLGQGPEFLTYFQNEAQLEKSRLLSDRFSAERPKGSFSTLEIQRTEQGDSAMYLCASSFSDRSGGNEQFFGPGTRLTVL.

This clonotype was counted a few times. The CDR3 here is CASRGDRIYEQYF. CDR3 DNA sequence: TGTGCCAGCAGAGGGGACAGAATCTACGAGCAGTACTTC. The chain combines TRBV28 with TRBJ2-7; 7 nucleotides line up with TRBD1. The CDR3 is 13 residues long. V lost 6 bases, J lost 3 bases, and 5 bases stayed unmatched. CDR1 MDHEN and CDR2 SYDVKM come from the germline V gene. The whole variable domain, filled in from reference TRBV28 and TRBJ2-7, reads DVKVTQSSRYLVKRTGEKVFLECVQDMDHENMFWYRQDPGLGLRLIYFSYDVKMKEKGDIPEGYSVSREKKERFSLILESASTNQTSMYLCASRGDRIYEQYFGPGTRLTVT.

In its sample, this clonotype was seen a few times. The chain employs TRBV7-9 and TRBJ2-7, with TRBD1 identical over 7 bases. Germline V CDR1 and CDR2: SEHNR, FQNEAQ (reference sequence). CDR3 size: 14 residues. Trimming cost V 2 bases and J 7 bases; bases outside gene matches: 8. In nucleotides, the CDR3 is TGTGCCAGCAGCTTACAGGGGGTAAGATTGGAGCAGTACTTC. Translated: CASSLQGVRLEQYF.

The chain combines TRBV27 with TRBJ2-7, with TRBD1 matching 7 bases. There are 13 residues in the CDR3. The V and J ends lost 5 bases and 9 bases, in that order; junction bases with no gene match: 10. Germline V gene lookup returns CDR1 MNHEY and CDR2 SMNVEV (reference sequence). CDR3: CASSQEYRGWQYF. The CDR3 DNA follows: TGTGCCAGCAGTCAAGAATACAGGGGATGGCAGTACTTC.

In this sample, this clonotype turned up many times. This sequence joins TRBV7-3 and TRBJ2-5; D assignment may be TRBD1 or TRBD2 (5 bases each). The CDR3 sequence is 13 residues long. V lost 5 bases and J lost 9, with 16 bases in between. Germline assignment: CDR1 SGHTA and CDR2 FQGTGA. CDR3 coding DNA: TGTGCCAGCAGCGAGGGGACCGATCGAGCCCAGTACTTC. This codes for CASSEGTDRAQYF. Full variable domain (outside the CDR3, taken from reference TRBV7-3 and TRBJ2-5): GAGVSQTPSNKVTEKGKYVELRCDPISGHTALYWYRQSLGQGPEFLIYFQGTGAADDSGLPNDRFFAVRPEGSVSTLKIQRTERGDSAVYLCASSEGTDRAQYFGPGTRLLVL.

The chain joins TRBV7-2 to TRBJ1-4; D is possibly TRBD1 (6 bases). Germline V gene data show CDR1 as SGHTA and CDR2 as FQGNSA. V was pared by 2 bases and J by 10 bases, with 11 bases between. CDR3 length: 13 amino acids. The DNA of the CDR3 is TGTGCCAGCAGCTTAAACAGGGTGGGAAAACTGTTTTTT. It is translated as CASSLNRVGKLFF. Complete variable domain (other parts from reference TRBV7-2 and TRBJ1-4): GAGVSQSPSNKVTEKGKDVELRCDPISGHTALYWYRQSLGQGLEFLIYFQGNSAPDKSGLPSDRFSAERTGGSVSTLTIQRTQQEDSAVYLCASSLNRVGKLFFGSGTQLSVL.

This chain connects TRBV29-1 to TRBJ2-3; 7 bases map to TRBD2. This CDR3 has 13 residues. Looked up from germline, CDR1 is SQVTM and CDR2 is ANQGSEA. With V trimmed by 5 bases and J by 5 bases, 7 bases remained unmatched. The CDR3: CSVSGNRGDTQYF. The CDR3 nucleotides read TGCAGCGTTAGCGGGAACCGGGGAGATACGCAGTATTTT.

This clonotype was observed at least ten times. The chain combines TRBV7-2 with TRBJ1-5; 7 bases map to TRBD1. The CDR3 is made up of 13 amino acids. The junction had 1 base not matched to a gene; V was cut back by 4 bases and J by 4 bases. Germline-derived CDR1 and CDR2 are SGHTA and FQGNSA. The CDR3 loop is CASSSQGNQPQHF. CDR3 bases: TGTGCCAGCAGCTCACAGGGGAATCAGCCCCAGCATTTT.

This clonotype was seen only once. V usage is TRBV7-2 and J usage is TRBJ2-5; the match to TRBD2 covers 12 bases. Per the germline V gene, CDR1 is SGHTA and CDR2 is FQGNSA. The CDR3 totals 19 residues. Losses at the gene ends were 5 bases for V and 2 bases for J; bases not matched to a gene: 15. CDR3 sequence (DNA): TGTGCCAGCAGCCCAACCACCCTAGCGGGAGGGTCCACTCAAGAGACCCAGTACTTC. Translated, it gives CASSPTTLAGGSTQETQYF.

Points on this clonotype: A much larger clone lies a single base off, so this may be a read error. This rearrangement joins TRBV7-6 to TRBJ1-1; a weak D match, TRBD1 (5 bases). Trimming took 5 bases from V and 1 from J, leaving 8 bases between them. CDR3 length: 13 amino acids. CDR1 is SGHVS and CDR2 is FNYEAQ in the germline V gene. The chain's CDR3 is CASSRQPNTEAFF. Written as DNA, the CDR3 is TGTGCCAGCAGCAGACAGCCGAACACTGAAGCTTTCTTT.

The rearrangement joins TRBV7-9 to TRBJ2-7; possible D gene TRBD1, 5 bases. Germline loops: CDR1 SEHNR, CDR2 FQNEAQ (reference sequence). The CDR3 covers 14 residues. Trimming shortened V by 4 bases and J by 2 bases, and 12 bases separated the two germline ends. The CDR3: CASSSTRGAYEQYF. In DNA, the CDR3 is TGTGCCAGCAGCTCCACAAGGGGCGCCTACGAGCAGTACTTC.

This rearrangement joins TRBV19 to TRBJ2-2; 7 bases are shared with TRBD1. The CDR3 loop spans 14 amino acids. CDR1 and CDR2 (germline): LNHDA, SQIVND (reference sequence). Germline trimming cut 7 bases from V and 5 bases from J; bases unmatched to any gene: 7. The CDR3 loop is CASNPGQRTGELFF. The CDR3 region has the DNA TGTGCCAGTAACCCGGGACAGCGAACCGGGGAGCTGTTTTTT.

The table lists this clonotype with a few counts. The V gene is TRBV28, the J gene TRBJ2-7; possible D gene TRBD1, 5 bases. Germline CDR1 MDHEN, CDR2 SYDVKM. The CDR3 runs to 12 residues. Between the trimmed V and J ends, which lost 5 bases and 7 bases, there was a span of 12 bases. Here the CDR3 reads CASSTGPREQYF. The CDR3 nucleotides are TGTGCCAGCAGTACAGGACCCCGGGAGCAGTACTTC.